A selection of T cell receptor beta chains follows, all from one sample in a study of cytomegalovirus exposure and HLA in healthy donors. Produced via immunoSEQ multiplex PCR; TCRdb's table is partial and in-frame only. The sample consists of just over 200,000 clones, 82% of them appearing once. The source material was PBMCs. These receptors originate from a woman aged 40 to 50 in good health and CMV-seronegative. The CDR3 runs from the conserved cysteine through the conserved F or W. A D gene is named only where the DNA matches it firmly.

>TRBJ2-5|TRBV28|TRBD2
CATSSGQQETQYF
TGTGCCACCTCTAGCGGGCAGCAAGAGACCCAGTACTTC
>TRBJ1-2|TRBV4-2|NA
CASSPPLQAIYGYTF
TGTGCCAGCAGCCCACCCCTGCAGGCGATCTATGGCTACACCTTC
>TRBJ2-7|TRBV19|TRBD2
CASSISGTRGEQYF
TGTGCCAGTAGTATCTCCGGGACTAGGGGCGAGCAGTACTTC
>TRBJ1-2|TRBV4-1|NA
CASSQGGEGLYGYTF
TGCGCCAGCAGCCAAGGCGGGGAGGGGTTGTATGGCTACACCTTC
>TRBJ1-5|TRBV12-5|TRBD1
CASGLGQGDQPQHF
TGTGCTAGTGGTTTGGGGCAGGGGGACCAGCCCCAGCATTTT
>TRBJ2-7|TRBV6-5|NA
CASREGAISYEQYF
TGTGCCAGCAGGGAGGGGGCCATCTCCTACGAGCAGTACTTC
>TRBJ2-2|TRBV5-1|TRBD1
CASSLRQGDTGEPFF
TGCGCCAGCAGCCTAAGACAGGGAGACACCGGGGAGCCGTTTTTT
>TRBJ1-4|TRBV30|NA
CAWSRGYEKLFF
TGTGCTTGGAGCAGAGGGTACGAAAAACTGTTTTTT
>TRBJ2-7|TRBV5-4|TRBD1
CASRGTGDFYEQYF
TGTGCCAGCAGGGGGACAGGGGATTTCTACGAGCAGTACTTC
>TRBJ1-1|TRBV2|TRBD1
CASRRDRAYTEAFF
TGTGCCAGCAGGCGGGACAGGGCGTACACTGAAGCTTTCTTT
>TRBJ2-1|TRBV28|NA
CASSSPRENAYNEQFF
TGTGCCAGCAGTTCCCCCAGGGAAAACGCCTACAATGAGCAGTTCTTC
>TRBJ1-1|TRBV7-9|NA
CASSFQGNTEAFF
TGTGCCAGCAGCTTTCAGGGGAACACTGAAGCTTTCTTT
>TRBJ2-7|TRBV19|NA
CASSILGGSLYEQYF
TGTGCCAGTAGTATCTTGGGTGGGAGCCTCTACGAGCAGTACTTC
>TRBJ1-2|TRBV5-8|TRBD1
CASSRGSQGAYGYTF
TGTGCCAGCAGCCGTGGTAGCCAGGGGGCCTATGGCTACACCTTC
>TRBJ2-1|TRBV5-1|NA
CASSLGGSIQNEQFF
TGCGCCAGCAGCTTGGGAGGGAGTATCCAAAATGAGCAGTTCTTC